This T cell receptor beta chain originates from a study of blood T cell repertoires in COVID-19. Study-wide context: Whether acute or convalescent, the COVID-19 samples came from the United States, Italy and Spain. The analysed material was cDNA or gDNA that came from T cells, B-cell-depleted T cells, or PBMCs.

Authors' processing steps: Reference gene primers were amplified, and this amplification served to estimate nucleated cell counts. TCRdb's copy holds only in-frame clones and misses some; the assay was immunoSEQ multiplex PCR. V, J and clone size were drawn from that table, and D and trimming were deduced from the DNA. The data show about 320,000 clones, 89% seen once. CDR1 is GTSNPN, CDR2 SVGIG, per germline (reference sequence). CDR3 length: 13 amino acids. V lost 6 bases and J 0 bases, leaving 9 bases between the germline ends. This chain uses TRBV30 with TRBJ1-5, with D tentatively TRBD1 (6 bases). The source material was peripheral blood. The TCR originated in a man aged 18 to 29 who had recovered from COVID-19. This CDR3 is CACQTGSNQPQHF. Here the CDR3 DNA reads TGTGCCTGCCAGACAGGTAGCAATCAGCCCCAGCATTTT.